The clone carrying this TCR beta chain was seen a handful of times. As originally analysed: Amplified reference gene primers provided the basis for estimating nucleated cell counts. Measured with immunoSEQ multiplex PCR; TCRdb has only the in-frame clones, and not every one. V, J and clone size are taken as reported in that table, and D and trimming were inferred from the DNA itself. The sample records approximately 220,000 clones, approximately 80% being singletons. This sample is drawn from a study of blood T cell repertoires in COVID-19. Study as a whole: Whether acute or convalescent, the COVID-19 samples came from the United States, Italy and Spain. PBMCs, B-cell-depleted T cells, or T cells were the source of the cDNA or gDNA that made up the material.

Germline V CDR1 and CDR2: LGHNA, YNFKEQ. The trim removed 4 bases at V and 6 bases at J, leaving 9 bases unmatched. The CDR3 spans 16 residues. The sequenced sample was peripheral blood. This chain joins TRBV4-2 and TRBJ1-4, with TRBD1 matching over 9 bases. This TCR was recovered from a woman aged 80 or over with acute or convalescent COVID-19. The CDR3 protein is CASSLEGGTGYEKLFF. The DNA for the CDR3 is TGTGCCAGCAGCCTAGAGGGTGGGACAGGGTATGAAAAACTGTTTTTT.